The 17 T cell receptor beta chains presented below share a single source sample, sequenced in a study of OX40 agonist ivuxolimab in advanced cancers. The repertoire was sequenced with immunoSEQ multiplex PCR; TCRdb's copy has only in-frame clones and lacks some. The profile covers around 150,000 clones, with 85% to 95% appearing a single time and 1% taken by the ten largest. The sample here was CD4+ or CD8+ T cells sorted from blood, taken in a trial of the OX40 agonist ivuxolimab. The receptors here all came from an adult with an advanced solid tumor such as melanoma, head and neck, liver or kidney cancer.

This chain joins TRBV10-3 and TRBJ1-2; tentatively, D is TRBD1 (5 bases). The CDR3 is made up of 13 amino acids. V lost 6 bases to trimming and J lost 3 bases, with 11 bases between them. Germline assignment: CDR1 ENHRY and CDR2 SYGVKD. CDR3 protein: CAIRGGTYYGYTF. CDR3 DNA sequence: TGTGCCATCAGAGGAGGGACTTACTATGGCTACACCTTC.

This clone was seen a few times. The chain carries TRBV19 and TRBJ1-5, with no clear D. CDR3 length equals 14 residues. Germline-derived CDR1 and CDR2 are LNHDA and SQIVND (reference sequence). V gave up 9 bases and J gave up 4 bases, with 16 bases separating them. The CDR3 DNA follows: TGTGCCAGCAACCTTGAGCCGGCGAATCAGCCCCAGCATTTT. Its translation is CASNLEPANQPQHF.

The chain combines TRBV14 with TRBJ2-2; D unresolved. The CDR3 length is 15 residues. Between the trimmed V and J ends, which lost 1 base and 6 bases, there was a span of 12 bases. The V gene's germline CDR1 is SGHDN and CDR2 FVKESK. The CDR3 DNA reads TGTGCCAGCAGCCAAGTAGCCAACGACGCCGGGGAGCTGTTTTTT. Amino acids: CASSQVANDAGELFF. Full variable domain (rest looked up from reference TRBV14 and TRBJ2-2): EAGVTQFPSHSVIEKGQTVTLRCDPISGHDNLYWYRRVMGKEIKFLLHFVKESKQDESGMPNNRFLAERTGGTYSTLKVQPAELEDSGVYFCASSQVANDAGELFFGEGSRLTVL.

The chain employs TRBV9 and TRBJ1-1; possible D gene TRBD1, 6 bases. The ends were cut back, 4 bases at V and 13 bases at J, with 20 bases in the middle. The CDR3 sequence is 13 residues long. The germline CDR1 and CDR2 sequences are SGDLS and YYNGEE. The CDR3 protein is CASSYGQFSRGFF. The CDR3 DNA follows: TGTGCCAGCAGCTATGGACAGTTCTCAAGAGGTTTCTTT.

The rearrangement links TRBV27 to TRBJ2-1, with 9 bases that match TRBD1. Germline V CDR1 and CDR2: MNHEY, SMNVEV (reference sequence). Trimming took 6 bases from V and 2 from J; bases not matched to a gene: 11. There are 17 residues in the CDR3. This CDR3 is CASSPLPGQGTYNEQFF. In nucleotides, the CDR3 is TGTGCCAGCAGCCCTCTTCCGGGACAGGGAACCTACAATGAGCAGTTCTTC.

The V call is TRBV5-5, the J call TRBJ1-5; 9 bases agree with TRBD1. Germline CDR1 and CDR2: SGHKS and YYEKEE (reference sequence). The J segment lost 5 bases and the V segment lost 4 bases, leaving 7 bases of the junction unmatched. The CDR3 is made up of 15 amino acids. The CDR3 bases are TGTGCCAGCAGCCCCCGGACAGGGGACCATCAGCCCCAGCATTTT. This sequence encodes CASSPRTGDHQPQHF.

The chain has TRBV18 and TRBJ1-2; D is ambiguous. This CDR3 is 15 amino acids long. CDR1 is KGHSH, CDR2 LQKENI, per germline. Trimming cost V 3 bases and J 3 bases, with 14 bases left between them. The CDR3: CASSPAVVGYYGYTF. The DNA of the CDR3 is TGTGCCAGCTCACCGGCCGTTGTGGGTTACTATGGCTACACCTTC.

This chain joins TRBV4-2 and TRBJ1-2, with 9 bases that match TRBD1. Unmatched junction bases numbered 1, after V lost 3 bases and J lost 8 bases. The CDR3 spans 12 residues. The germline CDR1 and CDR2 sequences are LGHNA and YNFKEQ. The CDR3: CASSQTGGGYTF. In DNA, the CDR3 is TGTGCCAGCAGCCAGACAGGGGGGGGCTACACCTTC.

This clone was observed once. The chain carries TRBV28 and TRBJ2-2; D assignment may be TRBD1 or TRBD2 (6 bases each). CDR1 MDHEN and CDR2 SYDVKM come from the germline V gene. The V end lost 3 bases, the J end lost 2 bases, and 19 bases lay between the germline ends. This CDR3 has 18 residues. The CDR3 bases are TGTGCCAGCAGTTTCGGAGGAGGGGGACCTTTAAACACCGGGGAGCTGTTTTTT. This translates into CASSFGGGGPLNTGELFF.

The J gene is TRBJ1-3, the V gene TRBV4-2, with 8 bases fitting TRBD1. This CDR3 contains 17 residues. Germline V gene lookup returns CDR1 LGHNA and CDR2 YNFKEQ. Trimming cost V 4 bases and J 0 bases; bases outside gene matches: 8. The CDR3 nucleotides read TGTGCCAGCAGCCTAGGGACAGGTCCTCTCTCTGGAAACACCATATATTTT. This sequence encodes CASSLGTGPLSGNTIYF.

In this sample, this clone turned up once. The chain has TRBV5-6 and TRBJ2-3, with D unresolved. V was trimmed by 1 base and J by 2 bases, leaving 8 bases between them. The CDR3 consists of 14 residues. Germline V gene sequence: CDR1 SGHDT, CDR2 YYEEEE. CDR3: CASSLTVDTDTQYF. The CDR3 nucleotides read TGTGCCAGCAGCTTGACAGTAGACACAGATACGCAGTATTTT.

The rearrangement links TRBV29-1 to TRBJ1-5; D might be TRBD1 (5 bases). The CDR3 runs 15 residues. Germline loops: CDR1 SQVTM, CDR2 ANQGSEA. V lost 6 bases and J 2 bases, leaving 17 bases between the germline ends. CDR3 bases: TGCAGCGTAACTGCAGGGAGGGGTGGCAATCAGCCCCAGCATTTT. It yields the protein CSVTAGRGGNQPQHF. Looking up the rest from reference TRBV29-1 and TRBJ1-5 gives the full variable domain: SAVISQKPSRDICQRGTSLTIQCQVDSQVTMMFWYRQQPGQSLTLIATANQGSEATYESGFVIDKFPISRPNLTFSTLTVSNMSPEDSSIYLCSVTAGRGGNQPQHFGDGTRLSIL.

CDR3 sequence: CASRGGANQPQHF. CDR3 bases: TGCGCCAGCAGAGGGGGGGCAAATCAGCCCCAGCATTTT. V is TRBV4-1 and J is TRBJ1-5; D is possibly TRBD1 (6 bases). The V gene's germline CDR1 is MGHRA and CDR2 YSYEKL. There are 13 residues in the CDR3. Trimming shortened V by 6 bases and J by 4 bases, and 10 bases separated the two germline ends.

The chain uses TRBV4-1 and TRBJ1-2; D gene ambiguous. The CDR3 runs 14 residues. Per the germline V gene, CDR1 is MGHRA and CDR2 is YSYEKL. Trimming left V 0 bases short and J 2 bases short, with 7 bases between. The CDR3 protein is CASSQDHGNYGYTF. CDR3 coding DNA: TGCGCCAGCAGCCAAGATCACGGAAACTATGGCTACACCTTC.

The chain combines TRBV7-8 with TRBJ1-2; D is perhaps TRBD1 (5 bases). CDR3 length: 13 amino acids. V was shortened by 4 bases and J by 1 base, with 7 bases between the two germline ends. CDR1 SGHVS and CDR2 FQNEAQ come from the germline V gene. The chain's CDR3 is CASSSTVNYGYTF. For the CDR3, the DNA is TGTGCCAGCAGCTCGACAGTTAACTATGGCTACACCTTC.

V usage is TRBV7-2 and J usage is TRBJ2-5; 8 bases agree with TRBD1. Germline V gene lookup returns CDR1 SGHTA and CDR2 FQGNSA. The V gene end was trimmed by 5 bases and the J gene end by 4 bases; junction bases not matched to a gene: 9. The CDR3 is made up of 15 amino acids. CDR3 sequence (DNA): TGTGCCAGCAGCAACCCCTCGACAGGGGTAGAGACCCAGTACTTC. The encoded protein is CASSNPSTGVETQYF.

This sequence joins TRBV29-1 and TRBJ2-3; D could derive from TRBD1 or TRBD2 (5 bases each). V was trimmed by 7 bases and J by 0 bases, leaving 11 bases between them. The CDR3 totals 13 residues. The germline V gene has CDR1 SQVTM and CDR2 ANQGSEA. The CDR3 nucleotides read TGCAGCGCTCTAAGGGACAGCACAGATACGCAGTATTTT. Protein: CSALRDSTDTQYF.